This TCR beta chain was identified during a study of T cell repertoires in cytomegalovirus infection. Details on this clonotype: Its specificity is unknown.

V was shortened by 4 bases and J by 5 bases, with 26 bases between the two germline ends. CDR3 size: 18 residues. The germline gives CDR1 LNHDA, CDR2 SQIVND (reference sequence). Each CDR3 protein is one row after TCRdb ran MiXCR on the reads. The sample carries more than 250,000 distinct CDR3 sequences, about 25% recorded once. This clonotype was sampled from a human donor in good health (CMV status not recorded). Some clones in this sample may be carry-over from other donors' samples. The sequences come from cultured PBMCs, collected from culture after CMV antigen stimulation. The chain carries TRBV19 and TRBJ1-1; D is possibly TRBD1 (6 bases). The CDR3 DNA follows: TGTGCCAGTAGTAATCGACGAAGTAGGCGGCAGGGGAGAACTGAAGCTTTCTTT. This codes for CASSNRRSRRQGRTEAFF.